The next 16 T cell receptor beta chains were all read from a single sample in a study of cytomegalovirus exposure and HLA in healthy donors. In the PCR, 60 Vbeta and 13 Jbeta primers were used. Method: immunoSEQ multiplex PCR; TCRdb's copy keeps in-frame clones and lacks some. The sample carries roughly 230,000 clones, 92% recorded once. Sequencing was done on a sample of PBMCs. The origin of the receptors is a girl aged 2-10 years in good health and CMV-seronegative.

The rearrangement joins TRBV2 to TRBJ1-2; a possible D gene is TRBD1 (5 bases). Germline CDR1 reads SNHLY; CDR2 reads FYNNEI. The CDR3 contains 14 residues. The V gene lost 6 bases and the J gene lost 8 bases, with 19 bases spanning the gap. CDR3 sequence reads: CASSRQGGAEGYTF. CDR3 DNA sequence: TGTGCCAGCAGCCGCCAGGGAGGGGCGGAAGGCTACACCTTC.

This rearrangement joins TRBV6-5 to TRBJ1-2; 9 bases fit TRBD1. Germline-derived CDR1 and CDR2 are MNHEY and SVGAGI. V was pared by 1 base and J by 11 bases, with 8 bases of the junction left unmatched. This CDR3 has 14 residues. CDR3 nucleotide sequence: TGTGCCAGCAGTTACTTGGGGACAGGGAGTGGGTACACCTTC. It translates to CASSYLGTGSGYTF.

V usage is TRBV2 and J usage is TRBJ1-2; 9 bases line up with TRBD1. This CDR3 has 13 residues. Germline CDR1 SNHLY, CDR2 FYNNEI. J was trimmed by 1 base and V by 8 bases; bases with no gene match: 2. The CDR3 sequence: CASEDRGNYGYTF. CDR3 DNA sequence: TGTGCCAGCGAGGACAGGGGTAACTATGGCTACACCTTC.

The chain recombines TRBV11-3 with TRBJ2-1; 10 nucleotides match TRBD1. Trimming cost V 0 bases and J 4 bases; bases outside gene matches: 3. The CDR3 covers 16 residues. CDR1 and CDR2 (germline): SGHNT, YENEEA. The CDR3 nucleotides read TGTGCCAGCAGCTTAGACAGGGACAGGGGATACAATGAGCAGTTCTTC. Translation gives CASSLDRDRGYNEQFF.

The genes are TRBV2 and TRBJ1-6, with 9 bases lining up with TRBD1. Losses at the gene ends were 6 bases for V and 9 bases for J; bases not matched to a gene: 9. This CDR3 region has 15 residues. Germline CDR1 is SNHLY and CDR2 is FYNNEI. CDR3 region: CASRTGGTSTSPLHF. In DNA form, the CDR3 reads TGTGCCAGCAGGACAGGGGGAACCTCTACTTCACCCCTCCACTTT.

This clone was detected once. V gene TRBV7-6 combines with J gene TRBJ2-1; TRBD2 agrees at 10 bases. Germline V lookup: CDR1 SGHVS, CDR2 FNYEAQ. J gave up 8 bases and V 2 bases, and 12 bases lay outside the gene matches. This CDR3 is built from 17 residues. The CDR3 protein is CASSLRAGGGTSDEQFF. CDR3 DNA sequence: TGTGCCAGCAGCTTAAGAGCGGGAGGGGGAACCTCCGATGAGCAGTTCTTC.

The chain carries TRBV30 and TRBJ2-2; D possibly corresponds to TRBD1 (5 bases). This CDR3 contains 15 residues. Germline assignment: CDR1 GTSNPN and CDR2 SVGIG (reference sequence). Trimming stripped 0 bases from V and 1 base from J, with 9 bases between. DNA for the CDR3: TGTGCCTGGAGTGTACAAGGGGTGAACACCGGGGAGCTGTTTTTT. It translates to CAWSVQGVNTGELFF.

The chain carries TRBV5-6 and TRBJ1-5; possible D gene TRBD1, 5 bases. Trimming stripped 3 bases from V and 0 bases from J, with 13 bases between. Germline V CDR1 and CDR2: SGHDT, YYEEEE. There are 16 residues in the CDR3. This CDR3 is CASSSTGIYSNQPQHF. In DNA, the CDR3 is TGTGCCAGCAGCTCAACAGGAATTTATAGCAATCAGCCCCAGCATTTT.

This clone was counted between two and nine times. In DNA, the CDR3 is TGTGCCACCAGCAAGCCTATAATTGAAGATACGCAGTATTTT. Protein product: CATSKPIIEDTQYF. The V gene is TRBV15, the J gene TRBJ2-3; D call uncertain. Germline-derived CDR1 and CDR2 are LNHNV and YYDKDF (reference sequence). The germline V and J ends were trimmed by 4 bases and 5 bases, with 13 bases remaining between them. The CDR3 is 14 amino acids.

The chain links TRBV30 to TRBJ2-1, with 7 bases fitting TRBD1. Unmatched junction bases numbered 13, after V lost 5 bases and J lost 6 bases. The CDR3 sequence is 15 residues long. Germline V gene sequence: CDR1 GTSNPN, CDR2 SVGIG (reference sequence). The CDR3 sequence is CAWYQSDRSSNEQFF. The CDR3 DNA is TGTGCCTGGTATCAGTCGGACAGGTCCAGCAATGAGCAGTTCTTC.

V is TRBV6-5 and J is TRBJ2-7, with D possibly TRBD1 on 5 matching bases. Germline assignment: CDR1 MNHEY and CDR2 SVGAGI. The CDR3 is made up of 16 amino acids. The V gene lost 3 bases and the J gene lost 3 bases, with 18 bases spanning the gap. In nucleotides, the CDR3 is TGTGCCAGCAGTTATCGAGAATTTGCAGGGCTCTACGAGCAGTACTTC. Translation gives CASSYREFAGLYEQYF.

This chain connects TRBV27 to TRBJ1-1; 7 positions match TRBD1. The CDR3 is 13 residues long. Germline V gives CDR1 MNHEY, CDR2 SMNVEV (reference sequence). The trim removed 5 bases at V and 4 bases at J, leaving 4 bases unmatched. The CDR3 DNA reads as TGTGCCAGCAGTCCATCAGGGGGCACTGAAGCTTTCTTT. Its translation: CASSPSGGTEAFF.

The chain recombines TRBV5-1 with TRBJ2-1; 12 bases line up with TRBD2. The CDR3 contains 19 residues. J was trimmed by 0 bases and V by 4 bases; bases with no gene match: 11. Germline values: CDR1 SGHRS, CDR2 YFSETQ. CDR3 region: CASSLGTSGYMSSYNEQFF. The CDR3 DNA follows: TGCGCCAGCAGCCTAGGGACTAGCGGGTATATGAGCTCCTACAATGAGCAGTTCTTC.

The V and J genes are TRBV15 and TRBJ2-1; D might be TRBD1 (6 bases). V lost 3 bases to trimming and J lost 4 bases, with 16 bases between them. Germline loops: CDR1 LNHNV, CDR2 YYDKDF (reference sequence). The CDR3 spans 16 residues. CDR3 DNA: TGTGCCACCAGCAGTGAAGGCACAGGGAGATACAATGAGCAGTTCTTC. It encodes CATSSEGTGRYNEQFF. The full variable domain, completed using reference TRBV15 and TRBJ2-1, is DAMVIQNPRYQVTQFGKPVTLSCSQTLNHNVMYWYQQKSSQAPKLLFHYYDKDFNNEADTPDNFQSRRPNTSFCFLDIRSPGLGDTAMYLCATSSEGTGRYNEQFFGPGTRLTVL.

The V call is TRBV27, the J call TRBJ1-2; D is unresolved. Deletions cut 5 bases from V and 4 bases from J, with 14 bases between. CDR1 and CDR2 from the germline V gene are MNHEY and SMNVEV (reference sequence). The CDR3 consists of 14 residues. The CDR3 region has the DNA TGTGCCAGCAGTCTACACAGCACTGGCTATGGCTACACCTTC. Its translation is CASSLHSTGYGYTF.

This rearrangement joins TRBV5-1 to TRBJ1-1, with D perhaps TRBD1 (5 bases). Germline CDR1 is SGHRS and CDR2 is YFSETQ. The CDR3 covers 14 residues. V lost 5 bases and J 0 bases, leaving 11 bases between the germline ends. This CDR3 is CASREQALNTEAFF. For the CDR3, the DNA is TGCGCCAGCAGGGAACAGGCCCTGAACACTGAAGCTTTCTTT.